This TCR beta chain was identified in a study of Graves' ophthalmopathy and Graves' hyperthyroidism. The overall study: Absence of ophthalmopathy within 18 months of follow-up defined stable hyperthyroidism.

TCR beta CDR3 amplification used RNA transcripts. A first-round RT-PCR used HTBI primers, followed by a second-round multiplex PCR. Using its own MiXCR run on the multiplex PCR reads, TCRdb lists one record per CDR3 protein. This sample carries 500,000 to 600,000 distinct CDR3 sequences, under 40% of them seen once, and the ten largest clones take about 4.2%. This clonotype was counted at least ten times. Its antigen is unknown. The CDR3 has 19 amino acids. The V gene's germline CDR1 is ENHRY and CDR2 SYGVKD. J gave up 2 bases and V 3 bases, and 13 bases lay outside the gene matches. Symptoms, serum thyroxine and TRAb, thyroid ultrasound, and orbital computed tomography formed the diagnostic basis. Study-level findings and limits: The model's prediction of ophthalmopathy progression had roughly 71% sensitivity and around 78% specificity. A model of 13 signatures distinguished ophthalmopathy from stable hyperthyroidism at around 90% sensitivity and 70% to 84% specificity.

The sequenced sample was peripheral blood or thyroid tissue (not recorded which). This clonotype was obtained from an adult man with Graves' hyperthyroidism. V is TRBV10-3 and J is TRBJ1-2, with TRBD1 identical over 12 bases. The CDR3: CAISDHTAGTGGANYGYTF. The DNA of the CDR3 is TGTGCCATCAGTGACCACACCGCCGGGACAGGGGGCGCCAACTATGGCTACACCTTC.